This is a list of T cell receptor beta chains from one sample in a study of blood T cell repertoires in COVID-19. Produced via immunoSEQ multiplex PCR; TCRdb's table is partial and in-frame only. The sample consists of approximately 93,000 clones, approximately 80% of them appearing once. Sequencing was carried out using peripheral blood. All receptors come from an elderly woman with acute or convalescent COVID-19. The CDR3 runs from the conserved cysteine through the conserved F or W. Fields, in order: D gene, clone size, J gene, V gene, CDR3 protein, CDR3 DNA. The D gene is left open where the match is weak. Only part of the rows carry a size: once, few, many, or a class if the clone is expanded.

>-|few|TRBJ1-3|TRBV25-1
CAPPTGPNSGNTIYF
TGTGCCCCACCGACAGGACCGAACTCTGGAAACACCATATATTTT
>-|-|TRBJ2-1|TRBV6-4
CASSPRTGSNEQFF
TGTGCCAGCAGTCCGCGAACAGGGAGCAATGAGCAGTTCTTC
>-|-|TRBJ2-7|TRBV7-2
CASSPRSRLSYEQYF
TGTGCCAGCAGCCCCCGGAGCAGACTTTCCTACGAGCAGTACTTC
>TRBD1|few|TRBJ1-5|TRBV30
CAWSAVAGQGFQPQHF
TGTGCCTGGAGTGCAGTCGCGGGACAGGGATTTCAGCCCCAGCATTTT
>-|few|TRBJ1-5|TRBV12-3/TRBV12-4
CASAGNNQPQHF
TGTGCCAGCGCGGGGAACAATCAGCCCCAGCATTTT
>-|-|TRBJ1-2|TRBV6-1
CASSEDPRDTNYGYTF
TGTGCCAGCAGTGAAGATCCCCGGGACACTAACTATGGCTACACCTTC
>-|-|TRBJ1-5|TRBV7-3
CASSPGRGRDQPQHF
TGTGCCAGCAGCCCCGGCAGGGGACGAGATCAGCCCCAGCATTTT
>TRBD1|-|TRBJ2-7|TRBV6-5
CASSQGAAYEQYF
TGTGCCAGCAGTCAGGGGGCAGCCTACGAGCAGTACTTC
>-|-|TRBJ1-5|TRBV30
CAWSVTDLVYQPQHF
TGTGCCTGGAGTGTGACTGACCTAGTCTATCAGCCCCAGCATTTT
>TRBD1|-|TRBJ1-1|TRBV28
CASSPGQATEAFF
TGTGCCAGCAGTCCAGGACAGGCCACTGAAGCTTTCTTT
>-|-|TRBJ1-3|TRBV19
CASRSRSFSGNTIYF
TGTGCCAGTAGATCGCGGTCCTTCTCTGGAAACACCATATATTTT
>-|-|TRBJ2-5|TRBV7-2
CASSSGQQETQYF
TGTGCCAGCAGCTCTGGACAGCAAGAGACCCAGTACTTC
>-|-|TRBJ1-2|TRBV6-5
CASSPQGQGGYTF
TGTGCCAGCAGCCCCCAGGGGCAAGGTGGCTACACCTTC
>-|-|TRBJ1-5|TRBV6-2/TRBV6-3
CASSYSEYSNQPQHF
TGTGCCAGCAGTTACTCGGAGTATAGCAATCAGCCCCAGCATTTT
>-|-|TRBJ1-5|TRBV19
CASVTGIQPQHF
TGTGCCAGTGTTACAGGGATCCAGCCCCAGCATTTT
>TRBD1|-|TRBJ1-2|TRBV19
CASSPQGAGYGYTF
TGTGCCAGTAGTCCTCAGGGGGCGGGCTATGGCTACACCTTC